These T cell receptor beta chains were read from a single sample in a study of blood T cell repertoires in COVID-19. The table came from immunoSEQ multiplex PCR; TCRdb's copy has only in-frame clones and leaves some out. This table holds a few hundred thousand clones, about nine tenths found once. Sequences were obtained from peripheral blood. The receptor source for this set is a man aged 55 to 70 with acute or convalescent COVID-19. Both conserved end residues are part of each CDR3. Fields, in order: D gene, V gene, J gene, clone size, CDR3 DNA, CDR3 protein. D genes are given only for firm matches. Clone size is shown for a subset of rows, as once, few, many or a class of expanded clone.

D gene: TRBD2; V gene: TRBV30; J gene: TRBJ2-2; clone size: NA; CDR3 DNA: TGTGCCTGGAACAGACTAGCCCGAGACACCGGGGAGCTGTTTTTT; CDR3 protein: CAWNRLARDTGELFF
D gene: TRBD1; V gene: TRBV5-4; J gene: TRBJ1-3; clone size: few; CDR3 DNA: TGTGCCAGCAGCTTCATCCGACAGGGAACTTTCTCTGGAAACACCATATATTTT; CDR3 protein: CASSFIRQGTFSGNTIYF
D gene: NA; V gene: TRBV10-3; J gene: TRBJ1-5; clone size: NA; CDR3 DNA: TGTGCCATCAGTGAGTCCCGAGATCAGCCCCAGCATTTT; CDR3 protein: CAISESRDQPQHF
D gene: TRBD1; V gene: TRBV4-3; J gene: TRBJ2-1; clone size: NA; CDR3 DNA: TGCGCCAGCAGCCAAGATGGACAGGGGAACTACAATGAGCAGTTCTTC; CDR3 protein: CASSQDGQGNYNEQFF
D gene: NA; V gene: TRBV27; J gene: TRBJ2-5; clone size: NA; CDR3 DNA: TGTGCCAGCAGTTTTGCTCAGGGGGGAGAGACCCAGTACTTC; CDR3 protein: CASSFAQGGETQYF
D gene: TRBD2; V gene: TRBV30; J gene: TRBJ2-1; clone size: NA; CDR3 DNA: TGTGCCTGGAGTGGTAGCGGGAGGAGGGACAATGAGCAGTTCTTC; CDR3 protein: CAWSGSGRRDNEQFF
D gene: NA; V gene: TRBV9; J gene: TRBJ1-1; clone size: NA; CDR3 DNA: TGTGCCAGCAGCGTAGTGGAGGGAAGGACTGAAGCTTTCTTT; CDR3 protein: CASSVVEGRTEAFF
D gene: NA; V gene: TRBV6-6; J gene: TRBJ1-6; clone size: few; CDR3 DNA: TGTGCCAGCAGTTACTCGGGAGATTCACCCCTCCACTTT; CDR3 protein: CASSYSGDSPLHF
D gene: NA; V gene: TRBV6-5; J gene: TRBJ2-2; clone size: NA; CDR3 DNA: TGTGCCGCGAGGAGGGACGGAGGCACCGGGGAGCTGTTTTTT; CDR3 protein: CAARRDGGTGELFF
D gene: TRBD2; V gene: TRBV2; J gene: TRBJ2-7; clone size: NA; CDR3 DNA: TGTGCCAACAACGGACTAGCGGGAGAGGGCGAGCAGTACTTC; CDR3 protein: CANNGLAGEGEQYF
D gene: NA; V gene: TRBV27; J gene: TRBJ2-7; clone size: NA; CDR3 DNA: TGTGCCAGCAGTTTATTCGGTCCGAGCTACGAGCAGTACTTC; CDR3 protein: CASSLFGPSYEQYF
D gene: NA; V gene: TRBV5-1; J gene: TRBJ1-1; clone size: NA; CDR3 DNA: TGCGCCAGCAGCTTGCCGGGAAATCTTCCCCTGAACACTGAAGCTTTCTTT; CDR3 protein: CASSLPGNLPLNTEAFF
D gene: TRBD1; V gene: TRBV7-6; J gene: TRBJ1-2; clone size: NA; CDR3 DNA: TGTGCCAGCAGCGCTCGGACAGGGGGCGGCATCGCTGGCTACACCTTC; CDR3 protein: CASSARTGGGIAGYTF